The 27 T cell receptor beta chains below all came from one sample that was sequenced in a study of shared clonotypes between healthy human individuals. Sequencing was performed with immunoSEQ multiplex PCR; in TCRdb, only in-frame clones are kept and a portion is missing. Found here are about 530,000 clones, about three quarters of them singletons; the top ten hold under 15%. The sequenced sample consisted of PBMCs. The source is a middle-aged woman in good health. Some clones in this sample may be carry-over from other donors' samples.

The V call is TRBV30, the J call TRBJ1-6; 11 bases are a match to TRBD1. V lost 2 bases and J lost 7; bases outside the gene matches: 7. The CDR3 consists of 16 residues. The germline V gene encodes CDR1 GTSNPN and CDR2 SVGIG (reference sequence). The CDR3 is CAWSYTGTGGNSPLHF. The CDR3 region has the DNA TGTGCCTGGAGTTATACCGGGACAGGGGGAAATTCACCCCTCCACTTT.

The chain employs TRBV7-3 and TRBJ1-1; TRBD1 aligns across 7 bases. J was trimmed by 1 base and V by 5 bases; bases with no gene match: 7. This CDR3 has 15 amino acids. Looked up from germline, CDR1 is SGHTA and CDR2 is FQGTGA. CDR3 DNA sequence: TGTGCCAGCAGCCCTTCGGGACAGCCGAACACTGAAGCTTTCTTT. Amino acids: CASSPSGQPNTEAFF.

The chain uses TRBV29-1 and TRBJ2-2; no reliable D call. CDR3 length: 11 amino acids. Germline loops: CDR1 SQVTM, CDR2 ANQGSEA. The ends were cut back, 1 base at V and 7 bases at J, with 4 bases in the middle. CDR3 protein: CSVEGGGELFF. The CDR3 nucleotides are TGCAGCGTTGAAGGCGGCGGGGAGCTGTTTTTT.

The chain has TRBV27 and TRBJ1-6; 8 bases line up with TRBD1. The CDR3 length is 15 residues. The germline CDR1 and CDR2 sequences are MNHEY and SMNVEV (reference sequence). V gave up 5 bases and J gave up 10 bases; unmatched junction bases: 10. CDR3 in amino acids: CASSPRQGNRSPLHF. CDR3 DNA sequence: TGTGCCAGCAGTCCAAGACAGGGGAATCGGTCACCCCTCCACTTT.

The chain recombines TRBV4-2 with TRBJ2-3, with 7 bases aligning to TRBD2. V shed 1 base, J shed 5 bases, and the junction held 9 bases outside the gene matches. Germline loops: CDR1 LGHNA, CDR2 YNFKEQ. CDR3 length: 16 residues. DNA of the CDR3: TGTGCCAGCAGCCAAGTACGTGGGAGGGCCCAAGATACGCAGTATTTT. It is translated as CASSQVRGRAQDTQYF.

This clone came up many times. This rearrangement joins TRBV7-7 to TRBJ1-1, with 11 bases identical to TRBD1. This CDR3 is built from 15 residues. The germline V gene has CDR1 SSHAT and CDR2 FNYEAQ (reference sequence). J was trimmed by 6 bases and V by 5 bases; bases with no gene match: 8. This CDR3 reads CASSRIGQGASEAFF. DNA for the CDR3: TGTGCCAGCAGCCGAATCGGACAGGGGGCCTCTGAAGCTTTCTTT.

This clone was counted once. This specimen includes other DNA sequences encoding the same CDR3. V and J are TRBV2 and TRBJ1-2, with unresolved D. This CDR3 comprises 12 residues. Germline values: CDR1 SNHLY, CDR2 FYNNEI. The V and J ends lost 3 bases and 5 bases respectively, with 7 bases between them. The CDR3 region has the DNA TGTGCCAGCAGTGACAGGTATTATGGCTACACCTTC. This gives the protein CASSDRYYGYTF.

About this clone itself: A read error may produce the germline difference seen at one junction end. The rearrangement links TRBV7-9 to TRBJ1-2; unclear D gene. Germline loops: CDR1 SEHNR, CDR2 FQNEAQ (reference sequence). The CDR3 is 13 residues long. In DNA, the CDR3 is TGTGCCAACAGCGCCGATCTAGGTGATGGCTACACCTTC. This gives the protein CANSADLGDGYTF.

The chain employs TRBV6-1 and TRBJ1-3; D not certain. Germline V lookup: CDR1 MNHNS, CDR2 SASEGT. The CDR3 is 18 amino acids. Deletions cut 3 bases from V and 1 base from J, with 19 bases between. CDR3 nucleotide sequence: TGTGCCAGCAGTGATGTCAGGATCTTCCAGGTTTCTGGAAACACCATATATTTT. Amino acids: CASSDVRIFQVSGNTIYF.

This chain uses TRBV18 with TRBJ2-2; D ambiguous. CDR3 length equals 14 residues. Trimming removed 2 bases from V and 5 bases from J, with 9 bases in between. Germline assignment: CDR1 KGHSH and CDR2 LQKENI. As DNA, the CDR3 is TGTGCCAGCTCACCAAGCATCCGAACCGGGGAGCTGTTTTTT. Protein: CASSPSIRTGELFF.

The rearrangement joins TRBV7-6 to TRBJ2-1, with 11 positions matching TRBD2. There are 14 residues in the CDR3. Germline assignment: CDR1 SGHVS and CDR2 FNYEAQ. The ends lost 3 bases at V and 9 bases at J; junction bases unmatched: 4. CDR3 in DNA: TGTGCCAGCAGCTTCCTAGCGGGAGGTATTGAGCAGTTCTTC. As protein: CASSFLAGGIEQFF.

V and J are TRBV9 and TRBJ2-3; 8 nucleotides agree with TRBD2. J was trimmed by 0 bases and V by 0 bases; bases with no gene match: 3. CDR1 is SGDLS, CDR2 YYNGEE, per germline. This CDR3 contains 16 residues. CDR3 in amino acids: CASSVEAGGSTDTQYF. The CDR3 DNA reads as TGTGCCAGCAGCGTAGAGGCGGGAGGTAGCACAGATACGCAGTATTTT.

This chain uses TRBV28 with TRBJ1-5; D uncertain. The length of the CDR3 is 16 residues. CDR1 MDHEN and CDR2 SYDVKM come from the germline V gene. V lost 7 bases, J lost 5 bases, and 21 bases lay in between. The CDR3 nucleotides are TGTGCCAGCACAGCCCTTTTTGGCACGTATCATCAGCCCCAGCATTTT. Residues: CASTALFGTYHQPQHF.

This sequence joins TRBV7-9 and TRBJ1-2; possibly TRBD1 for D (6 bases). Germline-derived CDR1 and CDR2 are SEHNR and FQNEAQ (reference sequence). Between the trimmed V and J ends, which lost 3 bases and 2 bases, there was a span of 13 bases. This CDR3 is built from 15 residues. CDR3 DNA: TGTGCCAGCAGCTTCTGGACAGACGGAAACTATGGCTACACCTTC. The encoded protein is CASSFWTDGNYGYTF.

V is TRBV5-1 and J is TRBJ2-7; either TRBD1 or TRBD2 may supply D (5 bases each). The CDR3 runs to 14 residues. Looked up from germline, CDR1 is SGHRS and CDR2 is YFSETQ. Trimming removed 2 bases from V and 2 bases from J, with 11 bases in between. For the CDR3, the DNA is TGCGCCAGCAGCTTATCGGGGCGAACCTACGAGCAGTACTTC. Translation gives CASSLSGRTYEQYF.

The J gene is TRBJ1-1, the V gene TRBV11-2; D gene uncertain. The CDR3 spans 13 residues. CDR1 is SGHAT, CDR2 FQNNGV, per germline. Between the trimmed V and J ends, which lost 1 base and 1 base, there was a span of 4 bases. The CDR3: CASSLGENTEAFF. CDR3 DNA: TGTGCCAGCAGCTTAGGAGAGAACACTGAAGCTTTCTTT.

V is TRBV6-1 and J is TRBJ2-7; either TRBD1 or TRBD2 may fit D (5 bases each). The CDR3 is made up of 15 amino acids. V was trimmed by 2 bases and J by 2 bases, leaving 13 bases between them. The V gene's germline CDR1 is MNHNS and CDR2 SASEGT. CDR3: CASSEPGLWAYEQYF. The CDR3 nucleotides are TGTGCCAGCAGTGAACCGGGGCTGTGGGCCTACGAGCAGTACTTC.

This clone was detected many times. The rearrangement joins TRBV2 to TRBJ1-2, with D perhaps TRBD1 (5 bases). Germline assignment: CDR1 SNHLY and CDR2 FYNNEI. The V end was cut by 1 base, the J end by 4 bases, with 10 bases between. This CDR3 is 14 amino acids long. As DNA, the CDR3 is TGTGCCAGCAGTGAAGGGGGCACCCTCTATGGCTACACCTTC. Residues: CASSEGGTLYGYTF. Full variable domain (remainder filled in from reference TRBV2 and TRBJ1-2): EPEVTQTPSHQVTQMGQEVILRCVPISNHLYFYWYRQILGQKVEFLVSFYNNEISEKSEIFDDQFSVERPDGSNFTLKIRSTKLEDSAMYFCASSEGGTLYGYTFGSGTRLTVV.

This chain joins TRBV6-6 and TRBJ2-1, with D perhaps TRBD2 (6 bases). Germline loops: CDR1 MNHNY, CDR2 SVGAGI (reference sequence). Between the trimmed V and J ends, which lost 5 bases and 10 bases, there was a span of 12 bases. The CDR3 covers 12 residues. The CDR3 is CASSPGSREQFF. The CDR3 nucleotides are TGTGCCAGCAGTCCCGGGAGTCGCGAGCAGTTCTTC.

To note about this clone: Germline is not matched at one junction end, which may reflect a read error. This chain uses TRBV7-7 with TRBJ2-5, with TRBD2 identical over 7 bases. Per the germline V gene, CDR1 is SSHAT and CDR2 is FNYEAQ (reference sequence). The CDR3 contains 16 residues. The CDR3 protein is CASSLVASGPPETQYF. The CDR3 DNA reads TGTGCTAGCAGCTTAGTGGCTAGCGGACCTCCAGAGACCCAGTACTTC.

The chain is built from TRBV9 and TRBJ1-4; D unresolved. In germline, CDR1 is SGDLS, CDR2 YYNGEE. Trimming removed 2 bases at V and 4 bases at J, with 9 bases between. This CDR3 is built from 14 residues. The CDR3 nucleotides are TGTGCCAGCAGCGTGGACGGGCATAATGAAAAACTGTTTTTT. Translated, it gives CASSVDGHNEKLFF.

This clone was seen a handful of times. The rearrangement joins TRBV7-2 to TRBJ2-5; D is perhaps TRBD1 or TRBD2 (5 bases each). Trimming removed 5 bases at V and 1 base at J, with 23 bases between. The CDR3 has 18 amino acids. Germline V gives CDR1 SGHTA, CDR2 FQGNSA. The CDR3 is CASSLRGFRDPIQETQYF. The CDR3 DNA is TGTGCCAGCAGCCTCCGCGGATTCCGGGACCCAATCCAAGAGACCCAGTACTTC.

The genes are TRBV19 and TRBJ2-1; 10 bases are a match to TRBD2. CDR3 length equals 16 residues. J was trimmed by 2 bases and V by 6 bases; bases with no gene match: 7. From germline, CDR1 is LNHDA and CDR2 SQIVND (reference sequence). The CDR3 sequence: CASSLPGLATYNEQFF. The CDR3 DNA reads as TGTGCCAGTAGCTTACCGGGACTAGCGACCTACAATGAGCAGTTCTTC. Supplemented by reference TRBV19 and TRBJ2-1, the full variable domain reads DGGITQSPKYLFRKEGQNVTLSCEQNLNHDAMYWYRQDPGQGLRLIYYSQIVNDFQKGDIAEGYSVSREKKESFPLTVTSAQKNPTAFYLCASSLPGLATYNEQFFGPGTRLTVL.

The chain recombines TRBV5-1 with TRBJ2-2; D may be TRBD1 or TRBD2 (6 bases each). Per germline, CDR1 SGHRS and CDR2 YFSETQ. Trimming pared 0 bases from V and 0 bases from J, leaving 12 bases between. This CDR3 has 17 amino acids. CDR3 DNA sequence: TGCGCCAGCAGCTTGGTGGGAAGGGGGGCGAACACCGGGGAGCTGTTTTTT. Translated: CASSLVGRGANTGELFF.

This chain links TRBV7-2 with TRBJ1-2, with D unclear. The germline gives CDR1 SGHTA, CDR2 FQGNSA. Trimming cost V 5 bases and J 3 bases, with 13 bases left between them. This CDR3 has 14 residues. The CDR3 spells CASSARGWDYGYTF. The CDR3 DNA reads TGTGCCAGCAGCGCCCGCGGCTGGGACTATGGCTACACCTTC.

This clone has only a few counts. The gene calls are TRBV2 and TRBJ2-1; possibly TRBD2 for D (6 bases). Trimming took off 6 bases at V and 7 bases at J, with 19 bases between the two ends. The CDR3 extends over 15 amino acids. CDR1 is SNHLY, CDR2 FYNNEI, per germline. CDR3 residues: CASSVGGQALNEQFF. CDR3 coding DNA: TGTGCCAGCAGCGTCGGGGGTCAGGCTTTGAATGAGCAGTTCTTC.

The chain combines TRBV30 with TRBJ2-5; D gene uncertain. The germline V gene encodes CDR1 GTSNPN and CDR2 SVGIG (reference sequence). The CDR3 loop spans 12 amino acids. V was shortened by 5 bases and J by 3 bases, with 10 bases between the two germline ends. The CDR3 loop is CAWGRAKETQYF. CDR3 in DNA: TGTGCCTGGGGCCGGGCCAAAGAGACCCAGTACTTC.